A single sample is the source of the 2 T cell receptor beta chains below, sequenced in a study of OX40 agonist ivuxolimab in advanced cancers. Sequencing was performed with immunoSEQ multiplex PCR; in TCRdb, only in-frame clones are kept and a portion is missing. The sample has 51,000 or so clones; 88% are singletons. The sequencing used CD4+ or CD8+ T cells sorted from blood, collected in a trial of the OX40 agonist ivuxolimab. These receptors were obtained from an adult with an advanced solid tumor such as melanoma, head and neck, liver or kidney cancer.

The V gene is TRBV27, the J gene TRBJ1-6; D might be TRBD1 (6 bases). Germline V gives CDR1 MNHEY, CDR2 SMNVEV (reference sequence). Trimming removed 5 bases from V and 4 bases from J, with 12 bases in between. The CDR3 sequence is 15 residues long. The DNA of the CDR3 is TGTGCCAGCAGTCTTTGGACAGAGTATAATTCACCCCTCCACTTT. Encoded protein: CASSLWTEYNSPLHF.

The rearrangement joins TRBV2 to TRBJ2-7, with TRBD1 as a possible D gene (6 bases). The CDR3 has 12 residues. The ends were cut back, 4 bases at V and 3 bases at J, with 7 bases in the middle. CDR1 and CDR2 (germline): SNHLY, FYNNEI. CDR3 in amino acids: CASSARGYEQYF. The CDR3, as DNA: TGTGCCAGCAGTGCCAGGGGCTACGAGCAGTACTTC.